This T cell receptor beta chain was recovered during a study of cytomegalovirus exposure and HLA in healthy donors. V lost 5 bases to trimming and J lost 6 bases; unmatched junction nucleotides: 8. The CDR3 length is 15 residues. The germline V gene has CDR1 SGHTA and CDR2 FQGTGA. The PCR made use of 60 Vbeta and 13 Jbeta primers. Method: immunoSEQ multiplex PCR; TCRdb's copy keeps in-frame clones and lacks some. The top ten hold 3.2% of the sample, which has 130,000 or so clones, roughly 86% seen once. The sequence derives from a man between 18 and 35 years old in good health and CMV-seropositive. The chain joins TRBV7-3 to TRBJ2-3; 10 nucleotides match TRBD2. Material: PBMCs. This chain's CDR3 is CASSRGTSARDTQYF. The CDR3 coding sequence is TGTGCCAGCAGCCGAGGGACTAGCGCTAGGGATACGCAGTATTTT. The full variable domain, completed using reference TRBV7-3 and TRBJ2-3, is GAGVSQTPSNKVTEKGKYVELRCDPISGHTALYWYRQSLGQGPEFLIYFQGTGAADDSGLPNDRFFAVRPEGSVSTLKIQRTERGDSAVYLCASSRGTSARDTQYFGPGTRLTVL.